This TCR beta chain was identified in a study of blood T cells in healthy people across ages. A second PCR, run for roughly 7 to 12 cycles, used a sample-barcoded 5' primer plus a J-beta primer mix. Each CDR3 protein is one row after TCRdb ran MiXCR on the 5' RACE reads. The sample lists around 1.1 million distinct CDR3 sequences; roughly two fifths were seen once. The germline V and J ends were trimmed by 4 bases and 1 base, with 14 bases remaining between them. CDR3 length: 15 amino acids. Germline CDR1 and CDR2: SGHRS and YFSETQ. Sequencing used blood. The clonotype was recovered from a man aged 18 to 35 in good health. The chain employs TRBV5-1 and TRBJ1-1; D is perhaps TRBD1 (6 bases). The CDR3 spells CASSPNEGGNTEAFF. CDR3 coding DNA: TGCGCCAGCAGCCCAAACGAGGGGGGGAACACTGAAGCTTTCTTT.